This TCR beta chain was retrieved from a study of Graves' ophthalmopathy and Graves' hyperthyroidism. In the study overall: The study drew peripheral blood at initial diagnosis, before any treatment.

Ophthalmopathic donors had moderate-to-severe activity, CAS ≥3 and NOSPECS ≥4, with disease that had lasted under 3 months. Clinical symptoms, serum thyroxine, TRAb, thyroid ultrasound and orbital computed tomography were relied on for diagnosis. PBMCs had their origin in fresh peripheral blood (approximately 10 ml). TCR beta CDR3 regions were amplified from RNA transcripts. First-round RT-PCR relied on HTBI primers, and a second-round multiplex PCR came next. Each CDR3 protein gets one entry after TCRdb re-called the multiplex PCR reads with MiXCR. This repertoire shows approximately 640,000 distinct CDR3 sequences, 35% to 45% found once; its top ten account for about 3.3%. In its sample, this clonotype was seen a few times. This CDR3 contains 18 residues. In germline, CDR1 is DFQATT, CDR2 SNEGSKA (reference sequence). V gave up 0 bases and J gave up 6 bases; unmatched junction bases: 14.

The chain recombines TRBV20-1 with TRBJ2-2; 9 nucleotides agree with TRBD1. Input material: peripheral blood. The receptor was isolated from an adult man with Graves' ophthalmopathy. CDR3 nucleotide sequence: TGCAGTGCTAGAGATCTGGTACAGGGGGCGTCTAGGGCCGGGGAGCTGTTTTTT. Protein: CSARDLVQGASRAGELFF.